These 30 T cell receptor beta chains came from one sample sequenced in a study of T cell repertoires in ileal Crohn's disease. The data were produced by immunoSEQ multiplex PCR, yet TCRdb's version contains in-frame clones alone and is incomplete. The sample carries fewer than 2,500 clones, 65% to 80% recorded once. Input material: ileal tissue. These receptors originate from an adult with Crohn's disease.

This chain joins TRBV2 and TRBJ1-4; maybe TRBD1 (6 bases). Trimming cost V 6 bases and J 12 bases, with 17 bases left between them. The CDR3 consists of 13 residues. Germline V lookup: CDR1 SNHLY, CDR2 FYNNEI. The CDR3 region is CASSPGQPSQLFF. The DNA of the CDR3 is TGTGCCAGCAGCCCGGGACAACCCTCTCAACTGTTTTTT.

The chain employs TRBV7-2 and TRBJ1-4, with D hard to call. The CDR3 spans 15 residues. Trimming removed 1 base at V and 6 bases at J, with 12 bases between. CDR1 and CDR2 (germline): SGHTA, FQGNSA. In DNA form, the CDR3 reads TGTGCCAGCAGCTTAGTCACGGGAGGGTATGAAAAACTGTTTTTT. Amino acids: CASSLVTGGYEKLFF.

The chain links TRBV11-2 to TRBJ2-1; TRBD2 aligns across 10 bases. Germline CDR1 is SGHAT and CDR2 is FQNNGV. The CDR3 is made up of 16 amino acids. Trimming removed 5 bases from V and 4 bases from J; junction bases left unmatched: 8. CDR3 sequence (DNA): TGTGCCAGCAGCCCTCGGGGTAGCGGGGGGTACAATGAGCAGTTCTTC. It yields the protein CASSPRGSGGYNEQFF.

Of note for this clone: Other nucleotide sequences in the sample specify the same CDR3. This chain connects TRBV5-4 to TRBJ2-7, with D possibly TRBD1 on 5 matching bases. Germline lookup yields CDR1 SGHNT and CDR2 YYREEE (reference sequence). V lost 3 bases and J lost 4, with 11 bases in between. CDR3 length: 13 residues. The CDR3 region has the DNA TGTGCCAGCAGCTCTGGGGCGGTGTACGAGCAGTACTTC. Translation: CASSSGAVYEQYF.

This sequence joins TRBV6-6 and TRBJ2-1; no reliable D call. The V gene lost 7 bases and the J gene lost 15 bases, with 16 bases spanning the gap. Germline-derived CDR1 and CDR2 are MNHNY and SVGAGI (reference sequence). The CDR3 is 11 residues long. The CDR3 region is CASTYAVGAFF. The CDR3 DNA follows: TGTGCCAGCACCTATGCGGTTGGCGCGTTCTTC.

On this clone itself: This likely comes from a read error, as the CDR3 has no conserved phenylalanine or tryptophan at its end. The limits of the CDR3 on the DNA are not certain, so only TCRdb's listed CDR3 is given. The rearrangement uses TRBV6-6 and TRBJ1-1. Germline loops: CDR1 MNHNY, CDR2 SVGAGI (reference sequence). The CDR3 spans 11 residues, counting both ends. This chain's CDR3 is CASSYSGSVFL.

The chain recombines TRBV30 with TRBJ2-5, with a weak D call TRBD1 (6 bases). Germline CDR1 is GTSNPN and CDR2 is SVGIG (reference sequence). V shed 3 bases and J shed 5 bases, with 10 bases lying between them. The CDR3 totals 12 residues. The CDR3 here is CAWRGARETQYF. In DNA form, the CDR3 reads TGTGCCTGGAGGGGGGCTCGGGAGACCCAGTACTTC.

The CDR3 region is CAWIPHTGNTEAFF. CDR3 DNA sequence: TGTGCCTGGATTCCTCACACAGGGAACACTGAAGCTTTCTTT. This rearrangement joins TRBV30 to TRBJ1-1, with D perhaps TRBD1 (5 bases). V lost 4 bases and J 1 base, leaving 13 bases between the germline ends. Germline-derived CDR1 and CDR2 are GTSNPN and SVGIG (reference sequence). This CDR3 contains 14 residues.

This chain uses TRBV9 with TRBJ2-1; 7 bases are a match to TRBD1. The V and J ends lost 5 bases and 5 bases, in that order; junction bases with no gene match: 7. Germline V gene sequence: CDR1 SGDLS, CDR2 YYNGEE. CDR3 size: 14 residues. For the CDR3, the DNA is TGTGCCAGCAGTTTTACCGGGACAGACAATGAGCAGTTCTTC. It encodes CASSFTGTDNEQFF. The entire variable domain, with the rest obtained from reference TRBV9 and TRBJ2-1, is as follows: DSGVTQTPKHLITATGQRVTLRCSPRSGDLSVYWYQQSLDQGLQFLIQYYNGEERAKGNILERFSAQQFPDLHSELNLSSLELGDSALYFCASSFTGTDNEQFFGPGTRLTVL.

The chain recombines TRBV6-6 with TRBJ1-2; 7 nucleotides line up with TRBD1. The V segment lost 5 bases and the J segment 6 bases; nucleotides outside the gene matches: 9. Germline CDR1 is MNHNY and CDR2 is SVGAGI (reference sequence). There are 14 residues in the CDR3. This chain's CDR3 is CASSRREGADGYTF. The CDR3 DNA reads as TGTGCCAGCAGTCGGCGTGAGGGGGCAGATGGCTACACCTTC.

This clone has just one count. V usage is TRBV7-9 and J usage is TRBJ1-2; D remains unclear. CDR3 length: 16 residues. CDR1 and CDR2 (germline): SEHNR, FQNEAQ (reference sequence). V was pared by 5 bases and J by 7 bases, with 23 bases between. The CDR3 loop is CASSPENSHLRSGYTF. The DNA for the CDR3 is TGTGCCAGCAGCCCAGAAAACAGCCACCTGCGAAGTGGCTACACCTTC.

V and J are TRBV27 and TRBJ1-2; D is unclear. The germline V gene has CDR1 MNHEY and CDR2 SMNVEV (reference sequence). V was pared by 6 bases and J by 5 bases, with 10 bases between. The CDR3 loop spans 12 amino acids. This CDR3 is CASSFNGYGYTF. CDR3 DNA sequence: TGTGCCAGCAGCTTCAACGGTTATGGCTACACCTTC.

This sequence joins TRBV11-2 and TRBJ1-1; D is unresolved. There are 14 residues in the CDR3. V lost 3 bases and J 4 bases, leaving 12 bases between the germline ends. Germline CDR1 SGHAT, CDR2 FQNNGV. CDR3 in amino acids: CASSFGSRGTEAFF. For the CDR3, the DNA is TGTGCCAGCAGCTTCGGGTCCCGGGGCACTGAAGCTTTCTTT.

This sequence joins TRBV28 and TRBJ1-1, with a possible D match to TRBD1 (5 bases). From germline, CDR1 is MDHEN and CDR2 SYDVKM. The ends were cut back, 3 bases at V and 1 base at J, with 9 bases in the middle. The CDR3 spans 14 residues. The CDR3 region is CASSLGQGNTEAFF. The DNA for the CDR3 is TGTGCCAGCAGTTTGGGGCAGGGGAACACTGAAGCTTTCTTT.

The chain employs TRBV29-1 and TRBJ2-5; TRBD2 agrees at 8 bases. The germline V gene encodes CDR1 SQVTM and CDR2 ANQGSEA. This CDR3 spans 13 amino acids. V lost 5 bases, J lost 4 bases, and 6 bases stayed unmatched. CDR3 sequence reads: CSVTGGAGETQYF. The CDR3 DNA reads TGCAGCGTTACCGGGGGGGCCGGAGAGACCCAGTACTTC. Full variable domain (rest looked up from reference TRBV29-1 and TRBJ2-5): SAVISQKPSRDICQRGTSLTIQCQVDSQVTMMFWYRQQPGQSLTLIATANQGSEATYESGFVIDKFPISRPNLTFSTLTVSNMSPEDSSIYLCSVTGGAGETQYFGPGTRLLVL.

This chain links TRBV7-2 with TRBJ2-2, with 10 bases identical to TRBD1. The CDR3 has 15 amino acids. V lost 4 bases and J lost 5; bases outside the gene matches: 4. CDR1 SGHTA and CDR2 FQGNSA come from the germline V gene. CDR3 sequence: CASSSGQGLTGELFF. CDR3 in DNA: TGTGCCAGCAGCTCGGGACAGGGGTTAACCGGGGAGCTGTTTTTT.

This clone was observed a few times. The chain joins TRBV30 to TRBJ2-1; TRBD2 matches at 7 bases. The CDR3 totals 17 residues. The germline V gene encodes CDR1 GTSNPN and CDR2 SVGIG (reference sequence). V shed 7 bases and J 3 bases; nucleotides not matched to a gene: 18. CDR3 region: CASGLWEGSVGYNEQFF. The DNA of the CDR3 is TGTGCCTCGGGACTATGGGAGGGAAGCGTTGGCTACAATGAGCAGTTCTTC.

In regard to this clone: The junction departs from germline at one end; a sequencing error may be responsible. This CDR3 reads CASFIGVSTDTQYF. DNA for the CDR3: TGTGCCAGCTTTATCGGAGTTAGCACAGATACGCAGTATTTT. The rearrangement uses TRBV5-1 and TRBJ2-3; no firm D call. The CDR3 extends over 14 amino acids. CDR1 is SGHRS, CDR2 YFSETQ, per germline.

The rearrangement uses TRBV7-3 and TRBJ2-1, with 10 bases lining up with TRBD1. The CDR3 runs 16 residues. Germline V CDR1 and CDR2: SGHTA, FQGTGA. The V and J ends lost 0 bases and 9 bases, in that order; junction bases with no gene match: 8. This CDR3 reads CASSLTAGQGTSEQFF. CDR3 nucleotide sequence: TGTGCCAGCAGCTTAACCGCGGGACAGGGGACATCTGAGCAGTTCTTC.

This clone is classed as large (0.1 to 1%). This sequence joins TRBV27 and TRBJ1-2; D is uncertain. V was clipped by 4 bases and J by 1 base, with 13 bases between them. The CDR3 has 15 residues. Germline V CDR1 and CDR2: MNHEY, SMNVEV (reference sequence). CDR3 DNA sequence: TGTGCCAGCAGTTCCCCGACATTGGGTAACTATGGCTACACCTTC. This codes for CASSSPTLGNYGYTF.

The chain couples TRBV5-6 to TRBJ2-5; tentative D call: TRBD1 (6 bases). Between the trimmed V and J ends, which lost 3 bases and 2 bases, there was a span of 11 bases. Germline V gives CDR1 SGHDT, CDR2 YYEEEE. CDR3 length equals 14 residues. CDR3 sequence reads: CASSSTGTQETQYF. The CDR3 bases are TGTGCCAGCAGCTCAACAGGGACGCAAGAGACCCAGTACTTC. Based on the CDR3 plus reference TRBV5-6 and TRBJ2-5, the full variable domain is DAGVTQSPTHLIKTRGQQVTLRCSPKSGHDTVSWYQQALGQGPQFIFQYYEEEERQRGNFPDRFSGHQFPNYSSELNVNALLLGDSALYLCASSSTGTQETQYFGPGTRLLVL.

This clone appeared a single time. This chain links TRBV4-1 with TRBJ2-3; D might be TRBD2 (6 bases). The CDR3 consists of 18 residues. Germline V lookup: CDR1 MGHRA, CDR2 YSYEKL. V lost 1 base to trimming and J lost 0 bases, with 17 bases between them. CDR3 nucleotides: TGCGCCAGCAGCCAAGGTGGTCGAGCGGGTCGAAGCACAGATACGCAGTATTTT. The encoded protein is CASSQGGRAGRSTDTQYF.

The genes are TRBV7-6 and TRBJ1-3; D not resolved. V lost 5 bases and J lost 4, with 12 bases in between. The CDR3 runs 14 residues. Germline V gives CDR1 SGHVS, CDR2 FNYEAQ. The CDR3 loop reads CASSPLSSGNTIYF. CDR3 coding DNA: TGTGCCAGCAGCCCCCTGAGTTCGGGAAACACCATATATTTT. Drawing the rest from reference TRBV7-6 and TRBJ1-3, the complete variable domain is GAGVSQSPRYKVTKRGQDVALRCDPISGHVSLYWYRQALGQGPEFLTYFNYEAQQDKSGLPNDRFSAERPEGSISTLTIQRTEQRDSAMYRCASSPLSSGNTIYFGEGSWLTVV.

This clone was found a few times. At one end, the junction sequence differs from germline, possibly due to a read error. This chain links TRBV5-1 with TRBJ1-3; 8 positions match TRBD1. The CDR3 has 14 residues. The germline gives CDR1 SGHRS, CDR2 YFSETQ. The CDR3 region is CASSLGTGENTIYF. In nucleotides, the CDR3 is TGTGCCAGCAGCTTAGGGACAGGTGAAAACACCATATATTTT. The full variable domain, in which reference TRBV5-1 and TRBJ1-3 provide the parts outside the CDR3, is KAGVTQTPRYLIKTRGQQVTLSCSPISGHRSVSWYQQTPGQGLQFLFEYFSETQRNKGNFPGRFSGRQFSNSRSEMNVSTLELGDSALYLCASSLGTGENTIYFGEGSWLTVV.

In this sample, this clone turned up once. V and J are TRBV18 and TRBJ2-5; perhaps TRBD2 as D (6 bases). The CDR3 is 13 amino acids. V was shortened by 2 bases and J by 4 bases, with 8 bases between the two germline ends. CDR1 is KGHSH and CDR2 is LQKENI in the germline V gene. The CDR3 DNA is TGTGCCAGCTCACCAGCCGGGGGAGAGACCCAGTACTTC. Translation: CASSPAGGETQYF.

A note on this clone: A junction end diverges from the germline sequence, so it may reflect a read error. V and J are TRBV5-1 and TRBJ2-1, with D hard to call. CDR1 and CDR2 from the germline V gene are SGHRS and YFSETQ. There are 13 residues in the CDR3. The CDR3 protein is CASSSQAYNEQFF. DNA for the CDR3: TGTGCCAGCAGCTCTCAGGCATACAATGAGCAGTTCTTC.

The rearrangement joins TRBV9 to TRBJ1-3, with unresolved D. The V end lost 4 bases, the J end lost 0 bases, and 11 bases lay between the germline ends. The germline gives CDR1 SGDLS, CDR2 YYNGEE. The CDR3 loop spans 15 amino acids. CDR3: CASSSQAISGNTIYF. The CDR3 nucleotides are TGTGCCAGCAGCTCTCAGGCAATCTCTGGAAACACCATATATTTT.

V is TRBV21-1 and J is TRBJ1-1; the table's D call TRBD1 went unverified against the DNA. TRBV21-1 is tagged as a pseudogene. The CDR3 contains 15 residues. CDR3 DNA: TGTGCCAGCAGCCCACAGGGGGGGCGGGACACTGAAGCTTTCTTT. Protein: CASSPQGGRDTEAFF.

As regards this clone: The junction departs from germline at one end; a sequencing error may be responsible. The chain combines TRBV5-1 with TRBJ2-1; 14 bases fit TRBD2. CDR1 is SGHRS and CDR2 is YFSETQ in the germline V gene. The CDR3 has 18 residues. CDR3 residues: CASSLGTSGSSAYNEQFF. DNA for the CDR3: TGTGCCAGCAGCTTGGGGACTAGCGGGAGTTCGGCCTACAATGAGCAGTTCTTC.

The chain recombines TRBV4-3 with TRBJ2-3; TRBD2 agrees at 10 bases. CDR3 length: 18 residues. Trimming cost V 0 bases and J 7 bases; bases outside gene matches: 13. Germline V lookup: CDR1 LGHNA, CDR2 YSLEER. Here the CDR3 reads CASSQDPSGREGDNTQYF. As DNA, the CDR3 is TGCGCCAGCAGCCAAGACCCTAGCGGGAGAGAGGGGGATAATACGCAGTATTTT.